This TCR beta chain was sequenced for a study of T cells in Graves' hyperthyroidism and ophthalmopathy. Study-level findings and limits: Before onset, ophthalmopathy was predicted by the model a median roughly six months earlier. Within blood appeared most thyroid clonotypes that had expanded above 0.001.

Germline CDR1 reads MNHEY; CDR2 reads SVGAGI. The germline V and J ends were trimmed by 1 base and 6 bases, with 20 bases remaining between them. The CDR3 covers 17 residues. A lack of ophthalmopathy progression within 18 months defined stable Graves' hyperthyroidism. Patients aged 18 to 65 had newly diagnosed hyperthyroidism of under 2 months' duration. Template material for amplifying TCR beta CDR3 regions consisted of RNA transcripts. HTBI primers were employed in a first-round RT-PCR of the TCR CDR3. From the multiplex PCR reads, TCRdb called clonotypes with MiXCR, one entry per CDR3 protein. The table has some 400,000 distinct CDR3 sequences, approximately 13% seen once. Remarks on this clonotype: What it recognizes is unknown. Just one base apart from a much larger clone, this may be a read error.

The sequence was obtained from a woman aged 60-75 years with Graves' hyperthyroidism. The chain combines TRBV6-5 with TRBJ2-3; D might be TRBD2 (6 bases). The sequencing input was blood. The CDR3 bases are TGTGCCAGCAGTTACTTAGAGTCGGGGCGGGGTGGGGATACGCAGTATTTT. This sequence encodes CASSYLESGRGGDTQYF.